This T cell receptor (beta chain) was recovered during a study of cytomegalovirus exposure and HLA in healthy donors. Overall study: For the roughly 400 genotyped donors, around 76% fell within the Caucasian-associated ancestry cluster.

Amplification used 60 Vbeta primers and 13 Jbeta primers. In the authors' methods: Roughly 11 million shared chains were among the approximately 76 million unique TCR beta chains that a later analysis counted. The data were produced by immunoSEQ multiplex PCR, yet TCRdb's version contains in-frame clones alone and is incomplete. The V and J calls and clone size were taken over from that table, and D and trimming were inferred from the DNA. The sample has fewer than 120,000 clones; roughly 78% are singletons. Regarding the study as a whole: It was confirmed in vitro that a few of the CMV-associated chains were specific for CMV antigens.

Trimming removed 5 bases from V and 3 bases from J; junction bases left unmatched: 1. Germline V gene sequence: CDR1 SGDLS, CDR2 YYNGEE. This CDR3 has 12 amino acids. Concerning this clone: The antigen remains unidentified.

The specimen sequenced was PBMCs. The sequence was obtained from a woman aged 25 to 39 in good health and CMV-seronegative. J is TRBJ2-7 and V is TRBV9, with TRBD2 matching 8 bases. CDR3 DNA: TGTGCCAGCAGGGGGACTAGCTACGAGCAGTACTTC. As protein: CASRGTSYEQYF.